Listed below are T cell receptor beta chains from one sample, sequenced in a study of cytomegalovirus exposure and HLA in healthy donors. Profiled with immunoSEQ multiplex PCR; TCRdb holds only in-frame clones, not every one. Among approximately 170,000 clones listed, 81% were seen once. The sample taken for sequencing was PBMCs. The receptors here all came from a man aged 45 to 65 in good health and CMV-seropositive. CDR3s include the opening cysteine and the closing phenylalanine or tryptophan. D genes are given only for firm matches. Size values are once, few and many counts, or a class for expanded clones, and some rows have none.

J,V,size,D,DNA,CDR3
TRBJ2-7,TRBV7-2,once,.,TGTGCCAGCAGCTTAGCCCGGGGCGAGCAGTACTTC,CASSLARGEQYF
TRBJ1-2,TRBV28,.,TRBD1,TGTGCCAGCAGGCCGACAGGGAACTATGGCTACACCTTC,CASRPTGNYGYTF
TRBJ2-5,TRBV6-6,.,TRBD2,TGTGCCAGCAGTTCCCACTCAGCGGGGGAGGAGACCCAGTACTTC,CASSSHSAGEETQYF
TRBJ2-1,TRBV5-5,few,.,TGTGCCAGCAGCTTGGATCTGTCCTACAATGAGCAGTTCTTC,CASSLDLSYNEQFF
TRBJ1-1,TRBV7-9,.,.,TGTGCCAGCAGCTTACTGGGCCAGATGAACACTGAAGCTTTCTTT,CASSLLGQMNTEAFF
TRBJ1-5,TRBV19,.,TRBD1,TGTGCCAGTAGTTGGGACAGGGTGAACAATCAGCCCCAGCATTTT,CASSWDRVNNQPQHF
TRBJ1-5,TRBV19,.,.,TGTGCCAGTAGGACTGATCTCTATAGCAATCAGCCCCAGCATTTT,CASRTDLYSNQPQHF
TRBJ1-4,TRBV15,.,.,TGTGCCACCAGCAGAGAACGACAGGCTAATGAAAAACTGTTTTTT,CATSRERQANEKLFF
TRBJ2-2,TRBV14,few,.,TGTGCCAGCAGCCATGCTCTAGGGGATGGAACCGGGGAGCTGTTTTTT,CASSHALGDGTGELFF
TRBJ1-1,TRBV6-6,.,.,TGTGCCAGCAGCCCCAGACCGGGATGGGCCACTGAAGCTTTCTTT,CASSPRPGWATEAFF
TRBJ2-7,TRBV15,.,TRBD1,TGTGCCACCGACGACAGGGGATCTGGCGAGCAGTACTTC,CATDDRGSGEQYF
TRBJ1-3,TRBV6-5,.,TRBD1,TGTGCCAGCAGTTACGAGGGGGCGCGAGGAAACACCATATATTTT,CASSYEGARGNTIYF
TRBJ2-7,TRBV6-1,.,TRBD2,TGTGCCAGCAGGACACTAGCGGGAGGGCCGGACGAGCAGTACTTC,CASRTLAGGPDEQYF
TRBJ1-2,TRBV28,.,.,TGTGCCAGCAGACTCCAGGGGCAGGACGGCTACACCTTC,CASRLQGQDGYTF
TRBJ1-1,TRBV2,.,TRBD1,TGTGCCAGCAGTTCACTTGGGACAGGGGTAAGCGCTTTCTTT,CASSSLGTGVSAFF
TRBJ2-7,TRBV6-6,.,.,TGTGCCATCCGACTGAACTCCTACGAGCAGTACTTC,CAIRLNSYEQYF
TRBJ1-2,TRBV6-1,.,TRBD1,TGTGCCAGCAGGGACACAGGGGGCTCGAACTATGGCTACACCTTC,CASRDTGGSNYGYTF
TRBJ1-6,TRBV5-6,.,TRBD1,TGTGCCAGCAGCTTGTTTGGGACAGGGAGGTATAATTCACCCCTCCACTTT,CASSLFGTGRYNSPLHF
TRBJ2-2,TRBV6-5,.,.,TGTGCCAGCAGGCAGGGGGGTAGGGCCGGGGAGCTGTTTTTT,CASRQGGRAGELFF
TRBJ1-2,TRBV4-1,.,.,TGCGCCAGCAGCCAAGTGCGGTTACATGGCTACACCTTC,CASSQVRLHGYTF
TRBJ2-7,TRBV29-1,.,.,TGCAGCGTTGTATACAGAAGCTCCTACGAGCAGTACTTC,CSVVYRSSYEQYF
TRBJ2-1,TRBV5-4,.,TRBD2,TGTGCCACCCGACCGGGACTAAGCCCTGGTGAGCAGTTCTTC,CATRPGLSPGEQFF
TRBJ2-5,TRBV28,.,.,TGTGCCAGCAGTCCAGGACCTGAGAGGGCCCAGTACTTC,CASSPGPERAQYF
TRBJ1-1,TRBV30,.,.,TGTGCCTGGAGTGGCCAGGCGAACACTGAAGCTTTCTTT,CAWSGQANTEAFF
TRBJ2-4,TRBV9,.,.,TGTGCCAGCAGCCCAAGACAGCTAGCCAAAAACATTCAGTACTTC,CASSPRQLAKNIQYF
TRBJ1-3,TRBV28,.,TRBD1,TGTGCCAGCAGCGGAGGGGGCACTTCGGGAAACACCATATATTTT,CASSGGGTSGNTIYF
TRBJ2-7,TRBV18,.,.,TGTGCCAGCTCACCAATCCTAGCTTCCTACGAGCAGTACTTC,CASSPILASYEQYF
TRBJ2-2,TRBV19,.,.,TGTGCCAGTAGTATAAGGAGGGACCCGAACACCGGGGAGCTGTTTTTT,CASSIRRDPNTGELFF
TRBJ1-5,TRBV7-2,.,.,TGTGCCAGCAGCCCCCTAATCAATCAGCCCCAGCATTTT,CASSPLINQPQHF
TRBJ2-3,TRBV18,once,TRBD2,TGTGCCAGCTCCACGGGAGGGGGCACAGATACGCAGTATTTT,CASSTGGGTDTQYF
TRBJ2-3,TRBV5-1,once,TRBD2,TGCGCCAGCAGCTTAGCGGGGTCCACAGATACGCAGTATTTT,CASSLAGSTDTQYF
TRBJ2-5,TRBV2,.,.,TGTGCCATCCCTGGGGACTCCGTCGGAGAGACCCAGTACTTC,CAIPGDSVGETQYF
TRBJ1-2,TRBV12-5,.,.,TGTGCTAGTGGTTTGAACAGCCTGGATGGCTACACCTTC,CASGLNSLDGYTF
TRBJ1-1,TRBV9,.,.,TGTGCCAGCAGCGTAGCTCCGGGACAACTTACTGAAGCTTTCTTT,CASSVAPGQLTEAFF
TRBJ2-7,TRBV28,.,TRBD1,TGTGCCAGCAGGTCAGGGACAGGCTACGAGCAGTACTTC,CASRSGTGYEQYF
TRBJ2-7,TRBV5-1,.,.,TGCGCCAGCAGCACCAGCGGTGACTCCTACGAGCAGTACTTC,CASSTSGDSYEQYF
TRBJ1-5,TRBV19,.,TRBD1,TGTGCCAGTAGAACAGGGGACGGGGGCAATCAGCCCCAGCATTTT,CASRTGDGGNQPQHF
TRBJ2-7,TRBV5-1,.,TRBD2,TGCGCCAGCAGCCCCAGCGGGGGTTCCTACGAGCAGTACTTC,CASSPSGGSYEQYF